These 31 T cell receptor beta chains came from one sample sequenced in a study of shared clonotypes between healthy human individuals. Generated by immunoSEQ multiplex PCR, the TCRdb table keeps only in-frame clones and is missing some. The sample lists 2 million to 2.5 million clones, about nine tenths seen once, with approximately 0.39% in the top ten. Sequenced material: naive CD4+ T cells from PBMCs. Subset indicated: CD45RA+ positively selected. Source of these receptors: a man younger than 35 in good health. Some clones in this sample may be carry-over from other donors' samples.

The chain carries TRBV28 and TRBJ2-7; TRBD1 matches at 7 bases. Germline trimming cut 4 bases from V and 7 bases from J; bases unmatched to any gene: 13. This CDR3 is 15 amino acids long. Germline lookup yields CDR1 MDHEN and CDR2 SYDVKM. The CDR3 coding sequence is TGTGCCAGCAGTTCCCACAGGGGCGGAGTGGGTGAGCAGTACTTC. Protein sequence: CASSSHRGGVGEQYF.

The chain has TRBV7-2 and TRBJ1-2; no reliable D call. The CDR3 is 12 amino acids. Germline-derived CDR1 and CDR2 are SGHTA and FQGNSA. V lost 1 base and J 7 bases, leaving 7 bases between the germline ends. The CDR3 spells CASSLGHSGYTF. The DNA for the CDR3 is TGTGCCAGCAGCTTAGGACACAGTGGCTACACCTTC.

This chain connects TRBV4-1 to TRBJ2-4; possible D gene TRBD2, 6 bases. V was pared by 4 bases and J by 0 bases, with 7 bases between. The CDR3 totals 14 residues. The germline V gene encodes CDR1 MGHRA and CDR2 YSYEKL. Written as DNA, the CDR3 is TGCGCCAGCAGCCCGGGACTAGCCAAAAACATTCAGTACTTC. It is translated as CASSPGLAKNIQYF.

The chain joins TRBV21-1 to TRBJ1-1. TRBV21-1 is annotated as a pseudogene. This CDR3 has 14 amino acids. The CDR3: CASSKNPRRPEAFF. In DNA, the CDR3 is TGTGCCAGCAGTAAAAATCCCAGACGTCCTGAAGCTTTCTTT.

The genes are TRBV27 and TRBJ2-1; 10 bases are a match to TRBD1. Germline-derived CDR1 and CDR2 are MNHEY and SMNVEV (reference sequence). CDR3 length equals 16 residues. The V gene end was trimmed by 0 bases and the J gene end by 9 bases; junction bases not matched to a gene: 8. In nucleotides, the CDR3 is TGTGCCAGCAGTTTATCGAAAGGGACAGGGGCTGGTGAGCAGTTCTTC. Amino acid sequence: CASSLSKGTGAGEQFF.

The genes are TRBV6-1 and TRBJ1-1, with D maybe TRBD1 (5 bases). The CDR3 contains 14 residues. Deletions cut 4 bases from V and 5 bases from J, with 14 bases between. The germline V gene encodes CDR1 MNHNS and CDR2 SASEGT. The DNA of the CDR3 is TGTGCCAGCAGTGGATATAGGGGCGGTACTGAAGCTTTCTTT. The encoded protein is CASSGYRGGTEAFF.

The V gene is TRBV10-3, the J gene TRBJ2-3; possibly TRBD2 for D (5 bases). The CDR3 is made up of 15 amino acids. In germline, CDR1 is ENHRY, CDR2 SYGVKD. V was shortened by 10 bases and J by 5 bases, with 22 bases between the two germline ends. As DNA, the CDR3 is TGTGCCACGAAAGATCGAAGTCTAGCTGTAGATACGCAGTATTTT. Translated: CATKDRSLAVDTQYF.

The gene calls are TRBV9 and TRBJ1-6; D is unresolved. V was clipped by 0 bases and J by 10 bases, with 11 bases between them. The CDR3 length is 14 residues. Germline V CDR1 and CDR2: SGDLS, YYNGEE. CDR3 region: CASSVGVSGSPLHF. CDR3 DNA: TGTGCCAGCAGCGTAGGTGTCAGCGGATCACCCCTCCACTTT.

In DNA form, the CDR3 reads TGTGCCAGCGGGGACAGACTCTACTACGAGCAGTACTTC. Translated: CASGDRLYYEQYF. This chain uses TRBV2 with TRBJ2-7; TRBD1 matches 7 bases. This CDR3 is 13 amino acids long. V shed 8 bases, J shed 3 bases, and the junction held 7 bases outside the gene matches. The germline V gene has CDR1 SNHLY and CDR2 FYNNEI.

V gene TRBV5-1 combines with J gene TRBJ2-7; D gene unclear. CDR3 size: 14 residues. V lost 0 bases and J 3 bases, leaving 10 bases between the germline ends. CDR1 SGHRS and CDR2 YFSETQ come from the germline V gene. CDR3 amino acids: CASSLDGRIYEQYF. The DNA for the CDR3 is TGCGCCAGCAGCTTGGATGGCCGCATCTACGAGCAGTACTTC.

The rearrangement joins TRBV12-5 to TRBJ2-2; TRBD2 might be the D (6 bases). Germline-derived CDR1 and CDR2 are LGHNT and FRNRAP. Trimming took off 5 bases at V and 5 bases at J, with 9 bases between the two ends. The CDR3 totals 13 residues. This chain's CDR3 is CASGIGRTGELFF. The CDR3 nucleotides read TGTGCTAGTGGTATAGGGAGGACCGGGGAGCTGTTTTTT.

The chain has TRBV6-5 and TRBJ2-7, with D perhaps TRBD2 (5 bases). The length of the CDR3 is 16 residues. The germline V gene has CDR1 MNHEY and CDR2 SVGAGI. V was shortened by 0 bases and J by 3 bases, with 15 bases between the two germline ends. The CDR3, as DNA: TGTGCCAGCAGTTACTCAGGAGGAGAACCCTACTACGAGCAGTACTTC. Residues: CASSYSGGEPYYEQYF.

The J gene is TRBJ1-4, the V gene TRBV27; D might be TRBD1 (5 bases). Germline V gives CDR1 MNHEY, CDR2 SMNVEV (reference sequence). V shed 5 bases and J shed 8 bases, with 21 bases lying between them. The CDR3 is 16 amino acids. The CDR3 region has the DNA TGTGCCAGCAGTACCCTATCGAGCGGGACGGGCGAAAAACTGTTTTTT. Translation: CASSTLSSGTGEKLFF.

The chain has TRBV10-1 and TRBJ2-3; TRBD2 aligns across 9 bases. J gave up 5 bases and V 2 bases, and 2 bases lay outside the gene matches. Germline lookup yields CDR1 WNHNN and CDR2 SYGVQD (reference sequence). This CDR3 has 14 residues. The CDR3 region is CASSEGSGGDTQYF. In DNA form, the CDR3 reads TGCGCCAGCAGTGAGGGTAGCGGGGGAGATACGCAGTATTTT.

This chain connects TRBV25-1 to TRBJ2-3, with 7 bases identical to TRBD1. Germline V gene data show CDR1 as MGHDK and CDR2 as SYGVNS. This CDR3 has 14 residues. Trimming at V came to 8 bases and at J to 1 base, leaving 6 bases not matched to a gene. The DNA for the CDR3 is TGTGCCAGCGGCCTGACAGGGCGCACAGATACGCAGTATTTT. Its translation is CASGLTGRTDTQYF.

The J gene is TRBJ1-2, the V gene TRBV15; TRBD1 matches at 10 bases. Germline loops: CDR1 LNHNV, CDR2 YYDKDF (reference sequence). This CDR3 is built from 16 residues. V lost 3 bases to trimming and J lost 6 bases; unmatched junction nucleotides: 10. The CDR3 here is CATSRDRGRGGDGYTF. CDR3 bases: TGTGCCACCAGCAGGGACAGGGGGAGAGGCGGGGATGGCTACACCTTC.

The CDR3 reads CAISVGAGTGEGYTF. The CDR3, as DNA: TGTGCCATCAGTGTCGGCGCGGGGACAGGGGAAGGCTACACCTTC. This chain joins TRBV10-3 and TRBJ1-2, with TRBD1 identical over 10 bases. Per the germline V gene, CDR1 is ENHRY and CDR2 is SYGVKD. The CDR3 covers 15 residues. The junction had 10 bases not matched to a gene; V was cut back by 4 bases and J by 8 bases.

Only one count was recorded for this clone. This sequence joins TRBV7-2 and TRBJ2-5; D gene unclear. The V gene lost 6 bases and the J gene lost 5 bases, with 13 bases spanning the gap. The CDR3 loop spans 13 amino acids. The germline V gene has CDR1 SGHTA and CDR2 FQGNSA. CDR3 DNA: TGTGCCAGCAGTTCGACTGGTTGGGAGACCCAGTACTTC. Translating gives CASSSTGWETQYF.

The rearrangement links TRBV5-1 to TRBJ2-1, with TRBD1 matching 7 bases. Unmatched junction bases numbered 11, after V lost 3 bases and J lost 5 bases. Germline CDR1 SGHRS, CDR2 YFSETQ. This CDR3 contains 16 residues. CDR3 sequence (DNA): TGCGCCAGCAGCTCAAAACCCGGACAGGTAAACAATGAGCAGTTCTTC. This encodes CASSSKPGQVNNEQFF.

The chain uses TRBV10-3 and TRBJ1-1; a weak D match, TRBD1 (5 bases). The CDR3 spans 11 residues. Germline lookup yields CDR1 ENHRY and CDR2 SYGVKD. V lost 8 bases and J lost 2, with 6 bases in between. CDR3 coding DNA: TGTGCCATCCAGGGAAACACTGAAGCTTTCTTT. Translating gives CAIQGNTEAFF.

V is TRBV4-1 and J is TRBJ2-3; 9 nucleotides line up with TRBD2. CDR3 size: 18 residues. Germline CDR1 and CDR2: MGHRA and YSYEKL. The V gene end was trimmed by 3 bases and the J gene end by 4 bases; junction bases not matched to a gene: 14. This CDR3 is CASSQGLAGAHPADTQYF. The CDR3 nucleotides read TGCGCCAGCAGCCAGGGGTTAGCGGGAGCTCATCCGGCAGATACGCAGTATTTT.

The chain carries TRBV7-2 and TRBJ2-3; D is possibly TRBD2 (5 bases). Germline values: CDR1 SGHTA, CDR2 FQGNSA. V gave up 2 bases and J gave up 2 bases, with 11 bases separating them. The CDR3 totals 15 residues. This CDR3 is CASSLSAVPTDTQYF. The CDR3 region has the DNA TGTGCCAGCAGCTTATCAGCGGTCCCCACAGATACGCAGTATTTT.

Points on this clone: At the DNA level, this CDR3 is encoded by other sequences in the same sample as well. This chain joins TRBV2 and TRBJ2-5, with 14 bases lining up with TRBD2. J gave up 5 bases and V 6 bases, and 5 bases lay outside the gene matches. CDR3 size: 15 residues. In germline, CDR1 is SNHLY, CDR2 FYNNEI. The chain's CDR3 is CASSGLAGGGETQYF. The CDR3 DNA is TGTGCCAGCAGCGGACTAGCGGGAGGTGGCGAGACCCAGTACTTC.

The chain carries TRBV18 and TRBJ1-4; D gene uncertain. Trimming stripped 4 bases from V and 8 bases from J, with 11 bases between. From germline, CDR1 is KGHSH and CDR2 LQKENI. This CDR3 has 13 amino acids. The CDR3 is CASSLVRDEKLFF. CDR3 sequence (DNA): TGTGCCAGCTCACTTGTGAGAGACGAAAAACTGTTTTTT.

In this sample, this clone turned up once. This chain connects TRBV5-1 to TRBJ2-1; TRBD2 is a possible D gene (5 bases). The CDR3 is made up of 15 amino acids. V shed 4 bases and J shed 4 bases, with 15 bases lying between them. CDR1 and CDR2 from the germline V gene are SGHRS and YFSETQ. The CDR3 coding sequence is TGCGCCAGCAGCCCCGGTGGAGCGGCTTACAATGAGCAGTTCTTC. It yields the protein CASSPGGAAYNEQFF. The whole variable domain, filled in from reference TRBV5-1 and TRBJ2-1, reads KAGVTQTPRYLIKTRGQQVTLSCSPISGHRSVSWYQQTPGQGLQFLFEYFSETQRNKGNFPGRFSGRQFSNSRSEMNVSTLELGDSALYLCASSPGGAAYNEQFFGPGTRLTVL.

The chain combines TRBV28 with TRBJ1-5, with 9 bases lining up with TRBD1. The trim removed 4 bases at V and 5 bases at J, leaving 9 bases unmatched. The CDR3 contains 16 residues. Per the germline V gene, CDR1 is MDHEN and CDR2 is SYDVKM. The CDR3, as DNA: TGTGCCAGCAGTTCCGCCGGGACAGGGAAGTATCAGCCCCAGCATTTT. This encodes CASSSAGTGKYQPQHF. Variable domain in full (rest from reference TRBV28 and TRBJ1-5): DVKVTQSSRYLVKRTGEKVFLECVQDMDHENMFWYRQDPGLGLRLIYFSYDVKMKEKGDIPEGYSVSREKKERFSLILESASTNQTSMYLCASSSAGTGKYQPQHFGDGTRLSIL.

This chain links TRBV18 with TRBJ1-4; D is unresolved. This CDR3 comprises 18 residues. CDR1 KGHSH and CDR2 LQKENI come from the germline V gene. The V gene lost 3 bases and the J gene lost 1 base, with 18 bases spanning the gap. The CDR3 protein is CASSPRIGRKETNEKLFF. The CDR3, as DNA: TGTGCCAGCTCACCCCGGATAGGGAGGAAGGAAACTAATGAAAAACTGTTTTTT.

This clone was counted a single time. The V and J genes are TRBV11-2 and TRBJ2-7; the D is unclear. The CDR3 length is 12 residues. Trimming removed 5 bases at V and 4 bases at J, with 9 bases between. Per the germline V gene, CDR1 is SGHAT and CDR2 is FQNNGV. The CDR3 DNA reads TGTGCCAGCAGCCAGCAAGGATACGAGCAGTACTTC. Its translation: CASSQQGYEQYF.

The chain recombines TRBV5-4 with TRBJ2-3; maybe TRBD2 (5 bases). Germline V CDR1 and CDR2: SGHNT, YYREEE (reference sequence). The CDR3 totals 15 residues. Trimming stripped 4 bases from V and 3 bases from J, with 15 bases between. The CDR3 DNA reads TGTGCCAGCAGCCCCTCTGGGAGAGCTACAGATACGCAGTATTTT. Residues: CASSPSGRATDTQYF. Using reference TRBV5-4 and TRBJ2-3 for the parts outside the CDR3, the full variable domain is ETGVTQSPTHLIKTRGQQVTLRCSSQSGHNTVSWYQQALGQGPQFIFQYYREEENGRGNFPPRFSGLQFPNYSSELNVNALELDDSALYLCASSPSGRATDTQYFGPGTRLTVL.

About this clone: Mismatch with germline at one junction end may stem from a read error. This sequence joins TRBV18 and TRBJ2-6; D gene uncertain. Germline CDR1 KGHSH, CDR2 LQKENI. The CDR3 has 14 residues. CDR3 sequence: CVSSPSTGANVLTF. The CDR3 bases are TGTGTCAGCTCACCGTCAACCGGGGCCAACGTCCTGACTTTC.

Details on this clone: Additional DNA sequences in this sample encode the identical CDR3. The CDR3 region is CASSLGLVQETQYF. The CDR3 DNA reads TGCGCCAGCAGCTTGGGACTAGTTCAAGAGACCCAGTACTTC. V gene TRBV5-1 combines with J gene TRBJ2-5; D possibly corresponds to TRBD2 (6 bases). The CDR3 spans 14 residues. The ends were cut back, 0 bases at V and 2 bases at J, with 8 bases in the middle. The germline gives CDR1 SGHRS, CDR2 YFSETQ.